The following is a T cell receptor beta chain sequence with its context. The junction shows a germline mismatch at one end, possibly a read error. Germline V gene lookup returns CDR1 LNHDA and CDR2 SQIVND (reference sequence). The CDR3 runs 16 residues. Study processing details: Reference gene primers were amplified, and this amplification served to estimate nucleated cell counts. The assay was immunoSEQ multiplex PCR, and TCRdb's table has in-frame clones only and misses some. The DNA was the basis for D and trimming; V, J and clone size are from that table. Of almost 500,000 clones listed, approximately 90% were seen once; the top ten hold under 9.5%. Recovered Cohort 3 donors showed two negative PCRs, clearance, or symptom resolution. This entry comes from a study of blood T cell repertoires in COVID-19. Study details: T cells, B-cell-depleted T cells, or PBMCs supplied cDNA or gDNA.

The chain recombines TRBV19 with TRBJ2-1; D perhaps matches TRBD1 (7 bases). Specimen: PBMCs or T cells enriched from blood (not recorded which). This TCR came from an older woman who had recovered from COVID-19. DNA for the CDR3: TGTGCCAGTAAGACAGGGCAGGGGGACTCCTACAGTGAGCAGTTCTTC. Protein product: CASKTGQGDSYSEQFF.